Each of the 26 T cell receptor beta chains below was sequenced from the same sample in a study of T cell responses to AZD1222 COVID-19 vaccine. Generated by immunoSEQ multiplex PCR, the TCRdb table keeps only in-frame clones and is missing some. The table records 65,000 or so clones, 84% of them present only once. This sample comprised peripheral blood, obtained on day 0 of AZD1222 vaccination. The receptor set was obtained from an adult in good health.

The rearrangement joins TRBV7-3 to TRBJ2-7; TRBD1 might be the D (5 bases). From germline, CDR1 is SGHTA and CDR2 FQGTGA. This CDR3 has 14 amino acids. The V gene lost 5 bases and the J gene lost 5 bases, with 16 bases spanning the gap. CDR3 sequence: CASSPQGIGDEQYF. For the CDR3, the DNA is TGTGCCAGCAGCCCGCAGGGTATAGGCGACGAGCAGTACTTC.

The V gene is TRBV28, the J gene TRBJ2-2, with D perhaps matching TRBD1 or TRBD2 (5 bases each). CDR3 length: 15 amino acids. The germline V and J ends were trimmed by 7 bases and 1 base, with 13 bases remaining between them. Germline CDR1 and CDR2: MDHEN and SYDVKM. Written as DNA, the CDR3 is TGTGCCAGCAACCCGGTGGGGGAGAACACCGGGGAGCTGTTTTTT. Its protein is CASNPVGENTGELFF.

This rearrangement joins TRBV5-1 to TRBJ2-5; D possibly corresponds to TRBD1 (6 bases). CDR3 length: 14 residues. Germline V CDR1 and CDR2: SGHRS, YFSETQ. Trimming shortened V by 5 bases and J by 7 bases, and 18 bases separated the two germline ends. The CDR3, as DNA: TGCGCCAGCAGTTTTGACAGGACACAGGGGACCCAGTACTTC. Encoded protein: CASSFDRTQGTQYF.

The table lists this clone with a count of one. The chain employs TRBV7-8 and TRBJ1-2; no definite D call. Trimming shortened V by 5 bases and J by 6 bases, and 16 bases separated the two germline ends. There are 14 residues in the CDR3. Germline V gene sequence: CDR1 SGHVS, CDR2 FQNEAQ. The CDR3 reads CASSRDVLYDGYTF. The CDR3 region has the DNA TGTGCCAGCAGCCGCGATGTCCTTTATGATGGCTACACCTTC.

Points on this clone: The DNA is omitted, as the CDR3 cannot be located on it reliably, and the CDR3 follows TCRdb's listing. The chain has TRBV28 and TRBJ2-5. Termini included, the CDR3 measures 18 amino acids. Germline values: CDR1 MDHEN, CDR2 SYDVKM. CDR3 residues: CASSFGFGPGEIQETQYF.

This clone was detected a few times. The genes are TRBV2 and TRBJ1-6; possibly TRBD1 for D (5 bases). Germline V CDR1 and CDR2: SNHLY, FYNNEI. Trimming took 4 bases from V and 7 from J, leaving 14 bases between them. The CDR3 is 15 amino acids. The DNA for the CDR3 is TGTGCCAGCAGTGGGCAGGCGGGGGTCAATTCACCCCTCCACTTT. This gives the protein CASSGQAGVNSPLHF. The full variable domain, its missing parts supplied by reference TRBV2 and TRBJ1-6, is EPEVTQTPSHQVTQMGQEVILRCVPISNHLYFYWYRQILGQKVEFLVSFYNNEISEKSEIFDDQFSVERPDGSNFTLKIRSTKLEDSAMYFCASSGQAGVNSPLHFGNGTRLTVT.

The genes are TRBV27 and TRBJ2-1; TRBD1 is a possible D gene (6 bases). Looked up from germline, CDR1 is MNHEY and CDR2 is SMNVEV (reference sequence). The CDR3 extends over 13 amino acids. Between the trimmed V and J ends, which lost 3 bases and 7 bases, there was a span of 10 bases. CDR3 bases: TGTGCCAGCAGTTTTACAGGGCAAAATGAGCAGTTCTTC. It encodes CASSFTGQNEQFF.

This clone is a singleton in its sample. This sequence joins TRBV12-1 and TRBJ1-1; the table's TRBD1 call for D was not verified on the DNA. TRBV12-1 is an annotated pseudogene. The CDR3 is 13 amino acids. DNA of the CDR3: TGTGCCAGCAGCTTTGAGGACAGGGACCAAGCTTTCTTT. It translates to CASSFEDRDQAFF.

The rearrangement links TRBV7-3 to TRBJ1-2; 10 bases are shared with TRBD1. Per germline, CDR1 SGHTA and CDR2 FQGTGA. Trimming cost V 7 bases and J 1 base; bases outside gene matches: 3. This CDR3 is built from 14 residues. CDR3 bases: TGTGCCAGCACCCGGGACAGGGGTAACTATGGCTACACCTTC. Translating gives CASTRDRGNYGYTF. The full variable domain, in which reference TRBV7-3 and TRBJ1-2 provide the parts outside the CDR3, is GAGVSQTPSNKVTEKGKYVELRCDPISGHTALYWYRQSLGQGPEFLIYFQGTGAADDSGLPNDRFFAVRPEGSVSTLKIQRTERGDSAVYLCASTRDRGNYGYTFGSGTRLTVV.

For the CDR3, the DNA is TGTGCCGGGGACCGAAACTATGGCTACACCTTC. Translating it yields CAGDRNYGYTF. V gene TRBV30 combines with J gene TRBJ1-2; D might be TRBD1 (5 bases). The germline V and J ends were trimmed by 8 bases and 2 bases, with 9 bases remaining between them. This CDR3 comprises 11 residues. Germline CDR1 is GTSNPN and CDR2 is SVGIG (reference sequence).

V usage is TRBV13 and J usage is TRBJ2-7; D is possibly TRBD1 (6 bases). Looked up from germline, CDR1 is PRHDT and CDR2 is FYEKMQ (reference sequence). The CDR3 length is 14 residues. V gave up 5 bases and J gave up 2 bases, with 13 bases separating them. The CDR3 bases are TGTGCCAGCAGCGAGGACAGACGGGCCTACGAGCAGTACTTC. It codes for CASSEDRRAYEQYF.

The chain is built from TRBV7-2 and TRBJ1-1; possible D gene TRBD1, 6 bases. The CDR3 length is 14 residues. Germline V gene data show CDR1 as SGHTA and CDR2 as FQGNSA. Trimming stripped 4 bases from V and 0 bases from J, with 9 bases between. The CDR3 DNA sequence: TGTGCCAGCAGCTCTACAGGGATGAACACTGAAGCTTTCTTT. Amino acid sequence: CASSSTGMNTEAFF. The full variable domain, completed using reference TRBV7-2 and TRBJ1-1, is GAGVSQSPSNKVTEKGKDVELRCDPISGHTALYWYRQSLGQGLEFLIYFQGNSAPDKSGLPSDRFSAERTGGSVSTLTIQRTQQEDSAVYLCASSSTGMNTEAFFGQGTRLTVV.

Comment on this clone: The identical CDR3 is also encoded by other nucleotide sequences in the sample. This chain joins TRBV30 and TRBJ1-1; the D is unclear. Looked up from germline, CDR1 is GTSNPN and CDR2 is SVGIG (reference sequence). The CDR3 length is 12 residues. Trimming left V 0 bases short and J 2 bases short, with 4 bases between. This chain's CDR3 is CAWSVGNTEAFF. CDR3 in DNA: TGTGCCTGGAGTGTTGGAAACACTGAAGCTTTCTTT.

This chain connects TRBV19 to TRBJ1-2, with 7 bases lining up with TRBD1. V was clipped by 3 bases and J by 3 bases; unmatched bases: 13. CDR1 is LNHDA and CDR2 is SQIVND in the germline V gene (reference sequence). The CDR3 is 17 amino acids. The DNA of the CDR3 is TGTGCCAGTAGTATCCGTGACAGGGCGGGAGTTGACTATGGCTACACCTTC. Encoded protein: CASSIRDRAGVDYGYTF.

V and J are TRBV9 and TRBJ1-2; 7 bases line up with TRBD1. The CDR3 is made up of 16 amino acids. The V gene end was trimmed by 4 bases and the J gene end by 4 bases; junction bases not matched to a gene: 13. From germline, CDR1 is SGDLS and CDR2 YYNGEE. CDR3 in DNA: TGTGCCAGCAGCCCGCGGGACAGCCATATTACCTATGGCTACACCTTC. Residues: CASSPRDSHITYGYTF.

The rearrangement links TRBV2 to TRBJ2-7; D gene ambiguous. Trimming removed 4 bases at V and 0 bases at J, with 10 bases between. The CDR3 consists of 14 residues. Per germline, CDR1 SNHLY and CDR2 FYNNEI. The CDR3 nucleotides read TGTGCCAGCAGTGCTACCACTCTCTCCTACGAGCAGTACTTC. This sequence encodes CASSATTLSYEQYF.

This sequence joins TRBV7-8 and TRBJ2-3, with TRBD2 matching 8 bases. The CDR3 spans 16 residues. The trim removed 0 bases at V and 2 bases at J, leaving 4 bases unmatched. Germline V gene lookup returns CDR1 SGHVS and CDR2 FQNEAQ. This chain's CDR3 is CASSLAGRGDTDTQYF. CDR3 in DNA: TGTGCCAGCAGCTTAGCTGGGCGGGGGGACACAGATACGCAGTATTTT.

CDR3 region: CASSARLGSYNEQFF. DNA of the CDR3: TGTGCCAGCAGCGCCCGACTAGGATCTTACAATGAGCAGTTCTTC. The chain uses TRBV7-2 and TRBJ2-1, with D maybe TRBD2 (6 bases). The CDR3 is 15 residues long. Trimming pared 5 bases from V and 4 bases from J, leaving 15 bases between. Germline CDR1 SGHTA, CDR2 FQGNSA.

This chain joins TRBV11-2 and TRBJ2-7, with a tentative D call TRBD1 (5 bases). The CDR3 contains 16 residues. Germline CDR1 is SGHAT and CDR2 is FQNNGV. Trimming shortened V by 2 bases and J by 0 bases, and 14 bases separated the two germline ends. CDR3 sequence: CASSLLESGLSYEQYF. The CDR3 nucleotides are TGTGCCAGCAGCTTATTGGAATCAGGGCTCTCCTACGAGCAGTACTTC. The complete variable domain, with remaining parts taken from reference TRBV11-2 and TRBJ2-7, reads EAGVAQSPRYKIIEKRQSVAFWCNPISGHATLYWYQQILGQGPKLLIQFQNNGVVDDSQLPKDRFSAERLKGVDSTLKIQPAKLEDSAVYLCASSLLESGLSYEQYFGPGTRLTVT.

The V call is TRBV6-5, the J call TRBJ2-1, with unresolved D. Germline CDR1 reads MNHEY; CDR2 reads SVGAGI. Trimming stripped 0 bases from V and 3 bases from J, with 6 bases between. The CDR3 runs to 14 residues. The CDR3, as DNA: TGTGCCAGCAGTTACTCAAGCAGCTACAATGAGCAGTTCTTC. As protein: CASSYSSSYNEQFF.

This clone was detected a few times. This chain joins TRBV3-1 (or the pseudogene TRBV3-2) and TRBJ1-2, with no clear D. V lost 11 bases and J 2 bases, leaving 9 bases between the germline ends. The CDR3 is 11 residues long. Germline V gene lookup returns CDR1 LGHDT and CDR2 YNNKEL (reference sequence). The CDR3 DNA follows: TGTGCCGCAGGATCCAACTATGGCTACACCTTC. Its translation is CAAGSNYGYTF.

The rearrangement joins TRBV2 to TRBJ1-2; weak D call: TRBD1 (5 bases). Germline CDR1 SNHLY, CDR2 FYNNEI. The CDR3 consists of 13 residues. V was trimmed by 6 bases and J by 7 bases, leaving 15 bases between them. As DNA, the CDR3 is TGTGCCAGCAGGTCGGGGGGAGGATCTGGCTACACCTTC. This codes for CASRSGGGSGYTF.

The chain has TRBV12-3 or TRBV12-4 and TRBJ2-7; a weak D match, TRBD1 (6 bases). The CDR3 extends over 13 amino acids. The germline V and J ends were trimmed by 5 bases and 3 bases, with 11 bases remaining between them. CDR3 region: CASSTGQFYEQYF. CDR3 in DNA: TGTGCCAGCAGTACCGGACAGTTCTACGAGCAGTACTTC.

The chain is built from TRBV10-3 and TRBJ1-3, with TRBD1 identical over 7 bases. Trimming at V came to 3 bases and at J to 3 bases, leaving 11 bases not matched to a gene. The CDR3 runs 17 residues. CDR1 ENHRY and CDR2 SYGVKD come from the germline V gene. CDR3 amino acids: CAISETGTAGDGNTIYF. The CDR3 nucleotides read TGTGCCATCAGTGAAACCGGGACAGCGGGCGATGGAAACACCATATATTTT.

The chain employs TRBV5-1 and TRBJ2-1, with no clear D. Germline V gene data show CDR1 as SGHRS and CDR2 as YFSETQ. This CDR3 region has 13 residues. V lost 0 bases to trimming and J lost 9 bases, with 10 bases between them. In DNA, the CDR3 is TGCGCCAGCAGCTTGGGCAGGATGGGTGAGCAGTTCTTC. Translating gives CASSLGRMGEQFF.

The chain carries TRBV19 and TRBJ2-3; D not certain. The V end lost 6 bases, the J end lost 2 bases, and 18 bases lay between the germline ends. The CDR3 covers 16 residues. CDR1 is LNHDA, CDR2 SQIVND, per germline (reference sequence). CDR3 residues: CASSIAQNLITDTQYF. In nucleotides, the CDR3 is TGTGCCAGTAGCATCGCCCAGAACCTGATCACAGATACGCAGTATTTT. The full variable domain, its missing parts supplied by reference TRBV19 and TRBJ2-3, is DGGITQSPKYLFRKEGQNVTLSCEQNLNHDAMYWYRQDPGQGLRLIYYSQIVNDFQKGDIAEGYSVSREKKESFPLTVTSAQKNPTAFYLCASSIAQNLITDTQYFGPGTRLTVL.